This is a list of T cell receptor beta chains from one sample in a study of Ad26.COV2.S vaccination and SARS-CoV-2 variants. Measured with immunoSEQ multiplex PCR; TCRdb has only the in-frame clones, and not every one. The profile covers hundreds of thousands of clones, with 92% appearing a single time and approximately 1.7% taken by the ten largest. The specimen comprised peripheral blood, sampled in a trial of Ad26.COV2.S vaccine versus placebo. These receptors were obtained from a person between 18 and 60 years old who received the Ad26.COV2.S COVID-19 vaccine or a placebo. Each CDR3 is given with its conserved first and last residue. A D gene is named only where the DNA matches it firmly. The listing skips clone size in some rows; elsewhere it reads once, few, many or a size class.

J gene,clone size,D gene,CDR3 length,V gene,CDR3 protein,CDR3 DNA
TRBJ2-1,NA,TRBD2,15,TRBV14,CASSLVRGLRNEQFF,TGTGCCAGCAGCCTAGTGCGGGGGTTGCGAAATGAGCAGTTCTTC
TRBJ1-2,NA,TRBD1,14,TRBV6-5,CASSFWDSGYGYTF,TGTGCCAGCAGTTTCTGGGACAGCGGTTATGGCTACACCTTC
TRBJ1-2,NA,NA,16,TRBV7-9,CASSKGPGGQLYGYTF,TGTGCCAGCAGCAAAGGACCCGGGGGGCAACTGTATGGCTACACCTTC
TRBJ2-3,few,NA,16,TRBV25-1,CASSVPLSPSTDTQYF,TGTGCCAGCAGTGTTCCCCTCAGCCCGAGCACAGATACGCAGTATTTT
TRBJ1-3,NA,NA,17,TRBV29-1,CSVEPITGQNFGNTIYF,TGCAGCGTTGAACCGATCACAGGGCAAAATTTCGGAAACACCATATATTTT
TRBJ1-4,NA,TRBD1,15,TRBV5-8,CASSRTGRIGEKLFF,TGTGCCAGCAGCAGGACAGGGCGGATTGGGGAAAAACTGTTTTTT
TRBJ2-1,NA,TRBD1,15,TRBV5-8,CASTLGQGIRDEQFF,TGTGCCAGCACCTTGGGACAGGGTATTAGGGATGAGCAGTTCTTC
TRBJ1-2,NA,NA,16,TRBV7-9,CASSLAGQLPNYGYTF,TGTGCCAGCAGCTTAGCCGGACAGCTACCTAACTATGGCTACACCTTC
TRBJ1-2,NA,NA,12,TRBV6-2/TRBV6-3,CASSYMQVGYTF,TGTGCCAGCAGTTACATGCAAGTCGGCTACACCTTC
TRBJ2-7,NA,NA,12,TRBV24-1,CATSDSVFEQYF,TGTGCCACCAGTGATTCAGTCTTCGAGCAGTACTTC
TRBJ2-5,NA,NA,11,TRBV6-5,CASSLIRVEYF,TGTGCCAGCAGTTTGATCCGGGTAGAGTACTTC
TRBJ2-5,NA,TRBD2,19,TRBV4-3,CASSQEALRGGLASETQYF,TGCGCCAGCAGCCAAGAGGCCCTAAGAGGGGGACTAGCGAGTGAGACCCAGTACTTC
TRBJ2-3,NA,NA,16,TRBV4-3,CASSQDLEVYTDTQYF,TGCGCCAGCAGCCAAGATTTGGAGGTTTACACAGATACGCAGTATTTT
TRBJ1-5,NA,NA,17,TRBV4-3,CASSQGVGGSGNQPQHF,TGCGCCAGCAGCCAAGGGGTCGGGGGGAGCGGCAATCAGCCCCAGCATTTT
TRBJ2-7,NA,NA,14,TRBV7-2,CASSLKRESVEQYF,TGTGCCAGCAGCTTAAAGAGGGAATCCGTCGAGCAGTACTTC
TRBJ2-2,NA,NA,18,TRBV7-2,CASSPQTSLAVPAGELFF,TGTGCCAGCAGCCCCCAAACCTCCCTGGCGGTCCCGGCCGGGGAGCTGTTTTTT
TRBJ2-7,NA,NA,15,TRBV7-6,CASSLNRDTTYEQYF,TGTGCCAGCAGCTTAAACCGGGACACGACCTACGAGCAGTACTTC
TRBJ2-1,NA,NA,15,TRBV9,CASSFSGRGGNEQFF,TGTGCCAGCAGCTTTTCCGGCAGGGGAGGGAATGAGCAGTTCTTC
TRBJ2-1,once,NA,15,TRBV6-1,CASSEPGRRHNEQFF,TGTGCCAGCAGTGAACCGGGACGGCGCCACAATGAGCAGTTCTTC
TRBJ2-1,NA,TRBD1,16,TRBV7-9,CASSPQPRDRVHEQFF,TGTGCCAGCAGCCCGCAGCCCCGGGACAGGGTACATGAGCAGTTCTTC
TRBJ2-3,NA,TRBD2,16,TRBV12-5,CASGPGLAPSTDTQYF,TGTGCTAGTGGTCCCGGACTAGCGCCTAGCACAGATACGCAGTATTTT
TRBJ2-2,NA,NA,16,TRBV28,CASSFLRGVDTGELFF,TGTGCCAGCAGTTTTCTCAGGGGCGTAGACACCGGGGAGCTGTTTTTT
TRBJ2-3,NA,TRBD2,14,TRBV3-1/TRBV3-2,CASSSSGGTDTQYF,TGTGCCAGCAGCTCTAGCGGGGGTACAGATACGCAGTATTTT
TRBJ1-1,NA,TRBD1,14,TRBV5-1,CASSLSDRAAEAFF,TGCGCCAGCAGCCTATCGGACAGGGCCGCTGAAGCTTTCTTT
TRBJ1-1,NA,TRBD1,15,TRBV5-1,CASSPWQGASTEAFF,TGCGCCAGCAGCCCTTGGCAGGGGGCCAGCACTGAAGCTTTCTTT
TRBJ1-2,NA,NA,15,TRBV7-2,CASSLGAGASYGYTF,TGTGCCAGCAGCTTAGGAGCGGGAGCCTCCTATGGCTACACCTTC
TRBJ1-2,once,NA,13,TRBV6-5,CASSQGGWAGYTF,TGTGCCAGCAGCCAAGGAGGGTGGGCTGGCTACACCTTC
TRBJ2-3,NA,TRBD2,18,TRBV6-1,CASSESRLAGMPTDTQYF,TGTGCCAGCAGTGAATCCAGACTAGCGGGGATGCCTACAGATACGCAGTATTTT
TRBJ2-3,NA,NA,14,TRBV3-1/TRBV3-2,CASSQGPLRDTQYF,TGTGCCAGCAGCCAAGGGCCCCTTCGGGATACGCAGTATTTT
TRBJ1-3,NA,NA,12,TRBV5-6,CASRGSGNTIYF,TGTGCCAGCCGGGGATCTGGAAACACCATATATTTT
TRBJ1-3,NA,NA,15,TRBV6-4,CARRGALHSGNTIYF,TGTGCCAGGAGGGGGGCGCTTCACTCTGGAAACACCATATATTTT
TRBJ2-3,NA,TRBD2,14,TRBV11-2,CASSSRGRTDTQYF,TGTGCCAGCAGCTCGCGGGGGAGGACAGATACGCAGTATTTT
TRBJ2-4,NA,TRBD1,19,TRBV7-2,CASSLPLDRVKRSKNIQYF,TGTGCCAGCAGCTTACCCTTGGACAGGGTCAAGCGGAGCAAAAACATTCAGTACTTC
TRBJ2-7,NA,NA,16,TRBV6-2/TRBV6-3,CASSYSKGRFFYEQYF,TGTGCCAGCAGTTACTCTAAGGGACGTTTCTTCTACGAGCAGTACTTC
TRBJ2-4,NA,NA,15,TRBV10-3,CAISDGRGTKNIQYF,TGTGCCATCAGTGACGGCAGGGGTACCAAAAACATTCAGTACTTC
TRBJ2-5,NA,NA,13,TRBV25-1,CASSGGQQETQYF,TGTGCCAGCAGCGGGGGACAGCAAGAGACCCAGTACTTC
TRBJ2-7,few,NA,12,TRBV7-9,CASSLAPGEQYF,TGTGCCAGCAGCTTAGCGCCGGGCGAGCAGTACTTC
TRBJ2-7,NA,NA,13,TRBV6-5,CASRKNSAYEQYF,TGTGCCAGCAGAAAGAACAGTGCCTACGAGCAGTACTTC
TRBJ1-5,NA,NA,13,TRBV28,CASSLRVASPQHF,TGTGCCAGCAGTTTAAGGGTTGCCAGTCCCCAGCATTTT
TRBJ2-5,NA,TRBD2,15,TRBV10-2,CASSESGTIRETQYF,TGCGCCAGCAGTGAGTCGGGGACTATCAGAGAGACCCAGTACTTC
TRBJ2-7,NA,TRBD2,12,TRBV7-9,CASSPASGEQYF,TGTGCCAGCAGCCCCGCTAGCGGCGAGCAGTACTTC
TRBJ1-3,NA,NA,15,TRBV5-4,CASSLGQGVGNTIYF,TGTGCCAGCAGCTTGGGGCAGGGTGTTGGAAACACCATATATTTT
TRBJ1-1,NA,NA,13,TRBV4-3,CASRAGLNTEAFF,TGCGCCAGCAGGGCCGGCCTTAACACTGAAGCTTTCTTT
TRBJ1-2,NA,NA,17,TRBV28,CASSFGNPLQVYYGYTF,TGTGCCAGCAGTTTTGGGAACCCTCTTCAGGTTTACTATGGCTACACCTTC
TRBJ2-3,NA,NA,17,TRBV6-2/TRBV6-3,CASSYRQGLGHTDTQYF,TGTGCCAGCAGTTACCGCCAGGGGCTAGGCCACACAGATACGCAGTATTTT
TRBJ2-7,NA,NA,16,TRBV7-2,CASSLVRTGGRYEQYF,TGTGCCAGCAGCTTAGTCCGCACAGGTGGTCGCTACGAGCAGTACTTC
TRBJ2-7,NA,NA,16,TRBV19,CASNSPFLRVSYEQYF,TGTGCCAGTAATTCTCCCTTCCTTCGGGTCTCCTACGAGCAGTACTTC
TRBJ1-4,NA,NA,15,TRBV28,CASSNTLQGFEKLFF,TGTGCCAGCAGTAATACCTTACAGGGCTTTGAAAAACTGTTTTTT
TRBJ1-1,NA,TRBD1,12,TRBV5-6,CASSLGQGRTFF,TGTGCCAGCAGCTTGGGACAGGGGAGGACTTTCTTT
TRBJ2-7,NA,NA,13,TRBV12-3/TRBV12-4,CASSLVWAYEQYF,TGTGCCAGCAGTTTAGTGTGGGCGTACGAGCAGTACTTC
TRBJ2-7,NA,TRBD1,14,TRBV6-2/TRBV6-3,CASSPGTGNGRVYF,TGTGCCAGCAGCCCCGGGACAGGAAACGGCCGGGTTTACTTC
TRBJ1-4,NA,TRBD1,14,TRBV27,CASSRTGANEKLFF,TGTGCCAGCAGCAGGACAGGGGCTAATGAAAAACTGTTTTTT
TRBJ2-6,NA,TRBD2,20,TRBV4-2,CASSQEGWTSGGIGANVLTF,TGTGCCAGCAGCCAAGAGGGTTGGACTAGCGGGGGGATTGGGGCCAACGTCCTGACTTTC